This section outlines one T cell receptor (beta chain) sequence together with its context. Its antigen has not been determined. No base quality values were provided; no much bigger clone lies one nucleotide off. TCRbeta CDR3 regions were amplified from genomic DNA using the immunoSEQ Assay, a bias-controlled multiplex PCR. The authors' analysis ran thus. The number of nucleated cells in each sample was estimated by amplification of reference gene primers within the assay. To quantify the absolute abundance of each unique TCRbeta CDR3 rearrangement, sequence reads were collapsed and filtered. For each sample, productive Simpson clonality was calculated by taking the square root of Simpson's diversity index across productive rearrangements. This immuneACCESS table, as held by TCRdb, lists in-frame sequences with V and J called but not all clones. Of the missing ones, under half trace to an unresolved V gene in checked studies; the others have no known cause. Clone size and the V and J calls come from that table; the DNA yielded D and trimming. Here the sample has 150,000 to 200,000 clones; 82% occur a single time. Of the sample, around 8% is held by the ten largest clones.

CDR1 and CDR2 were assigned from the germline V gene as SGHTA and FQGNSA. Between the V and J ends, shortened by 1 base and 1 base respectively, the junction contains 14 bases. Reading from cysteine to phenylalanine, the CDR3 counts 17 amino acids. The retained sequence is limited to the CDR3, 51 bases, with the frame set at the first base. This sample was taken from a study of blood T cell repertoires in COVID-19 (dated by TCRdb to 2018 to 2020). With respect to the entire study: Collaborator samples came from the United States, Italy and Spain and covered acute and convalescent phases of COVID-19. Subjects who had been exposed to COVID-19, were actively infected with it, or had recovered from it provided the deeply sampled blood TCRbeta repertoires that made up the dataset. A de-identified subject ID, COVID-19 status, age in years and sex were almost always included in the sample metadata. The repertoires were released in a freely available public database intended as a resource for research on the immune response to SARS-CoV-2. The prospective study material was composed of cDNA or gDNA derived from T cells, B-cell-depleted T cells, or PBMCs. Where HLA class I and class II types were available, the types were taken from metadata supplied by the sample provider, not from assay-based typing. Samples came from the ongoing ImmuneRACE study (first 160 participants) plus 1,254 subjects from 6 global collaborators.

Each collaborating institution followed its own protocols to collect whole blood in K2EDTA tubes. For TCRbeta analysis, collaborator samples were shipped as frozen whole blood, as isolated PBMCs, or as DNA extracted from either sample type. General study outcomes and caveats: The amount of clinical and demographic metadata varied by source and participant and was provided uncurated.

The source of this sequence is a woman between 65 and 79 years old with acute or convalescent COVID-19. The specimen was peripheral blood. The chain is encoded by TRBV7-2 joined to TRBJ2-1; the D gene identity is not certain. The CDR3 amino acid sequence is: CASSLVFSTTSYNEQFF. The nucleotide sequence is TGTGCCAGCAGCTTAGTTTTCAGTACGACATCCTACAATGAGCAGTTCTTC. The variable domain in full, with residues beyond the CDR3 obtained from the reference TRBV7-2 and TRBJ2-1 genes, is GAGVSQSPSNKVTEKGKDVELRCDPISGHTALYWYRQSLGQGLEFLIYFQGNSAPDKSGLPSDRFSAERTGGSVSTLTIQRTQQEDSAVYLCASSLVFSTTSYNEQFFGPGTRLTVL.